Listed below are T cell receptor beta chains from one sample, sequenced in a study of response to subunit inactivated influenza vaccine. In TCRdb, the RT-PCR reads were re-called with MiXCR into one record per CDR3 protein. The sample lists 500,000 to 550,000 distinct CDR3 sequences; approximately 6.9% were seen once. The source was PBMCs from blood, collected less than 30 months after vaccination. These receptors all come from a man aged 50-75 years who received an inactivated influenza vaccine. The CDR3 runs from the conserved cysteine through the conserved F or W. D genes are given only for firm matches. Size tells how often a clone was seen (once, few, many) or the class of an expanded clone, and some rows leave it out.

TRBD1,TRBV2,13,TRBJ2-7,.,CASGRQGPYEQYF,TGTGCCAGCGGACGACAGGGGCCCTACGAGCAGTACTTC
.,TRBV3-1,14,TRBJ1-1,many,CASSQEDRSTEAFF,TGTGCCAGCAGCCAAGAAGACAGGTCCACTGAAGCTTTCTTT
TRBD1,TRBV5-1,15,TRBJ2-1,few,CASRIRTGSDNEQFF,TGCGCCAGCAGAATCAGGACAGGGTCTGACAATGAGCAGTTCTTC
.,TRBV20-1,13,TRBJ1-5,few,CSARVSGNQPQHF,TGCAGTGCTAGAGTCTCGGGGAATCAGCCCCAGCATTTT
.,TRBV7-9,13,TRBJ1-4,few,CASSPLGKEKLFF,TGTGCCAGCAGCCCGCTTGGGAAGGAAAAACTGTTTTTT
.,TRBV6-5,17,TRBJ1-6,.,CASSYSFRSSYNSPLHF,TGTGCCAGCAGTTACTCGTTCCGGAGCTCCTATAATTCACCCCTCCACTTT
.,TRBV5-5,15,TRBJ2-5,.,CASSLDPIPRETQHF,TGTGCCAGCAGCTTGGACCCGATCCCCCGGGAGACCCAGCACTTC
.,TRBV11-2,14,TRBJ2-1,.,CASSPNRLGYEQFF,TGTGCCAGCAGCCCGAACAGGCTTGGTTATGAGCAGTTCTTC
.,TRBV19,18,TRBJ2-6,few,CASSTYQTGTSGANVLTF,TGTGCCAGTAGTACCTACCAGACAGGGACTTCTGGGGCCAACGTCCTGACTTTC
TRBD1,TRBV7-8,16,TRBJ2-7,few,CASSLGGQGGYYEQYF,TGTGCCAGCAGCTTGGGAGGACAGGGCGGTTATTACGAGCAGTACTTC
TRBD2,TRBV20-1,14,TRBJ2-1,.,CSPKGLAGGVEQFF,TGCAGCCCTAAGGGACTAGCGGGAGGAGTTGAGCAGTTCTTC
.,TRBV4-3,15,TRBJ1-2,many,CASSQELGLWYGYTF,TGCGCCAGCAGCCAAGAGTTGGGTCTGTGGTATGGCTACACCTTC
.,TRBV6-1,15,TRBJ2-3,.,CASTPPGGGQYTQYF,TGTGCCAGCACCCCCCCCGGCGGGGGACAATATACGCAGTATTTT
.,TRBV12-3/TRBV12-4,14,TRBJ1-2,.,CASSLEGWDYGYTF,TGTGCCAGCAGTTTAGAGGGATGGGACTATGGCTACACCTTC
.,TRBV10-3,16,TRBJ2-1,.,CATALRADGSYNEQFF,TGTGCCACCGCCCTCCGGGCAGATGGATCCTACAATGAGCAGTTCTTC
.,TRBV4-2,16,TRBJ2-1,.,CASSQDGGYSYNEQFF,TGTGCCAGCAGCCAAGATGGGGGGTACTCCTACAATGAGCAGTTCTTC